Below, 22 T cell receptor beta chains from the same sample are listed, as sequenced in a study of blood T cell repertoires in COVID-19. Profiling relied on immunoSEQ multiplex PCR, and the TCRdb table lists in-frame clones only, not all of them. The repertoire holds more than 200,000 clones, with just over 85% as singletons. The sample consisted of peripheral blood. The source of these receptors is a man aged 45 to 65 with acute or convalescent COVID-19.

This clone was seen once. The rearrangement joins TRBV7-9 to TRBJ1-3, with TRBD1 as a possible D gene (6 bases). The V end lost 0 bases, the J end lost 8 bases, and 8 bases lay between the germline ends. There are 13 residues in the CDR3. Germline V gene sequence: CDR1 SEHNR, CDR2 FQNEAQ (reference sequence). Written as DNA, the CDR3 is TGTGCCAGCAGCTTAGCGGGGGCACACACCATATATTTT. Protein sequence: CASSLAGAHTIYF.

The chain links TRBV12-3 or TRBV12-4 to TRBJ1-1, with D unresolved. Trimming took off 2 bases at V and 6 bases at J, with 7 bases between the two ends. The CDR3 sequence is 12 residues long. CDR3 loop: CASSLRRPEAFF. The CDR3 DNA reads as TGTGCCAGCAGTTTAAGGCGGCCTGAAGCTTTCTTT.

V gene TRBV2 combines with J gene TRBJ1-2, with D uncertain. V was clipped by 2 bases and J by 5 bases, with 9 bases between them. The CDR3 extends over 13 amino acids. Germline lookup yields CDR1 SNHLY and CDR2 FYNNEI. In nucleotides, the CDR3 is TGTGCCAGCAGTGAAACCAGTCCATATGGCTACACCTTC. This encodes CASSETSPYGYTF. The full variable domain, completed using reference TRBV2 and TRBJ1-2, is EPEVTQTPSHQVTQMGQEVILRCVPISNHLYFYWYRQILGQKVEFLVSFYNNEISEKSEIFDDQFSVERPDGSNFTLKIRSTKLEDSAMYFCASSETSPYGYTFGSGTRLTVV.

The chain couples TRBV25-1 to TRBJ1-1; D is possibly TRBD1 (5 bases). Germline CDR1 MGHDK, CDR2 SYGVNS. With 4 bases removed from V and 0 bases from J, the gap between germline ends came to 6 bases. The CDR3 spans 13 residues. Written as DNA, the CDR3 is TGTGCCAGCAGTGGGGGGGTGAACACTGAAGCTTTCTTT. It is translated as CASSGGVNTEAFF.

The J gene is TRBJ1-6, the V gene TRBV19, with a weak D call TRBD1 (6 bases). Germline loops: CDR1 LNHDA, CDR2 SQIVND (reference sequence). The CDR3 runs 18 residues. Trimming stripped 5 bases from V and 3 bases from J, with 20 bases between. In DNA form, the CDR3 reads TGTGCCAGTAGTCCCCCTCGGACAGCGAGTCTCTATAATTCACCCCTCCACTTT. This encodes CASSPPRTASLYNSPLHF.

The chain recombines TRBV5-1 with TRBJ2-2, with 9 bases that match TRBD1. Trimming at V came to 1 base and at J to 4 bases, leaving 8 bases not matched to a gene. Looked up from germline, CDR1 is SGHRS and CDR2 is YFSETQ. This CDR3 is built from 17 residues. CDR3 loop: CASSLRQGVIGTGELFF. As DNA, the CDR3 is TGCGCCAGCAGCTTGAGACAGGGGGTCATTGGCACCGGGGAGCTGTTTTTT.

This sequence joins TRBV18 and TRBJ2-4; perhaps TRBD1 as D (6 bases). The germline CDR1 and CDR2 sequences are KGHSH and LQKENI. The CDR3 length is 16 residues. Deletions cut 4 bases from V and 6 bases from J, with 19 bases between. The CDR3 loop reads CASSRGGPTSGNIQYF. Written as DNA, the CDR3 is TGTGCCAGCTCACGAGGGGGACCGACCTCTGGAAACATTCAGTACTTC.

This clone has only one observation. The chain uses TRBV27 and TRBJ1-4; 7 nucleotides match TRBD1. The germline gives CDR1 MNHEY, CDR2 SMNVEV (reference sequence). Unmatched junction bases numbered 8, after V lost 5 bases and J lost 2 bases. The CDR3 consists of 16 residues. The CDR3 sequence: CASSTYNRGTNEKLFF. The CDR3, as DNA: TGTGCCAGCAGTACCTACAACAGGGGTACTAATGAAAAACTGTTTTTT.

The chain carries TRBV5-6 and TRBJ2-7; 9 bases line up with TRBD1. This CDR3 contains 16 residues. V gave up 2 bases and J gave up 3 bases; unmatched junction bases: 9. Germline-derived CDR1 and CDR2 are SGHDT and YYEEEE. The CDR3 DNA is TGTGCCAGCAGCTTACCCGGGACAGGGACCCTCTACGAGCAGTACTTC. It codes for CASSLPGTGTLYEQYF.

The chain employs TRBV5-1 and TRBJ1-1; 8 nucleotides line up with TRBD1. CDR1 and CDR2 (germline): SGHRS, YFSETQ. J was trimmed by 0 bases and V by 4 bases; bases with no gene match: 8. The CDR3 length is 16 residues. DNA of the CDR3: TGCGCCAGCAGCGCTCTTGGGACAGGCCTGAACACTGAAGCTTTCTTT. Translating it yields CASSALGTGLNTEAFF.

This clone was detected a few times. The J gene is TRBJ1-6, the V gene TRBV6-5; maybe TRBD1 (5 bases). CDR3 length: 14 residues. Germline lookup yields CDR1 MNHEY and CDR2 SVGAGI. Between the trimmed V and J ends, which lost 7 bases and 7 bases, there was a span of 14 bases. DNA for the CDR3: TGTGCCAGCAACCCGCGGTGGGGCAATTCACCCCTCCACTTT. Translated, it gives CASNPRWGNSPLHF.

This chain joins TRBV9 and TRBJ2-7, with unresolved D. CDR1 is SGDLS and CDR2 is YYNGEE in the germline V gene. This CDR3 is 14 amino acids long. Trimming pared 2 bases from V and 2 bases from J, leaving 11 bases between. This CDR3 is CASSVDLGTYEQYF. The CDR3 DNA follows: TGTGCCAGCAGCGTCGATCTGGGCACCTACGAGCAGTACTTC.

This clone was seen once. The genes are TRBV5-4 and TRBJ1-6; tentatively, D is TRBD1 (6 bases). Trimming removed 0 bases at V and 8 bases at J, with 15 bases between. Germline-derived CDR1 and CDR2 are SGHNT and YYREEE (reference sequence). The CDR3 runs 16 residues. CDR3 coding DNA: TGTGCCAGCAGCTTGGATCTGGGGGACATAGATTCACCCCTCCACTTT. Residues: CASSLDLGDIDSPLHF.

The gene calls are TRBV5-1 and TRBJ1-2; the D is unclear. The V gene's germline CDR1 is SGHRS and CDR2 YFSETQ. V was cut by 0 bases and J by 3 bases, with 12 bases left in between. This CDR3 spans 15 amino acids. The CDR3 DNA sequence: TGCGCCAGCAGCTTGGACCCCGGGAGGGACTATGGCTACACCTTC. It encodes CASSLDPGRDYGYTF. Together with reference TRBV5-1 and TRBJ1-2, the CDR3 gives the full variable domain: KAGVTQTPRYLIKTRGQQVTLSCSPISGHRSVSWYQQTPGQGLQFLFEYFSETQRNKGNFPGRFSGRQFSNSRSEMNVSTLELGDSALYLCASSLDPGRDYGYTFGSGTRLTVV.

The chain carries TRBV6-5 and TRBJ1-2, with 10 positions matching TRBD1. V was pared by 10 bases and J by 8 bases, with 7 bases of the junction left unmatched. CDR1 is MNHEY and CDR2 is SVGAGI in the germline V gene. This CDR3 is 12 amino acids long. CDR3 sequence reads: CATMTGGAGYTF. CDR3 bases: TGTGCCACCATGACAGGGGGCGCCGGCTACACCTTC.

For the CDR3, the DNA is TGCAGCGTTGAAGACCGGGACAGGGGGACCTATGGCTACACCTTC. Its translation: CSVEDRDRGTYGYTF. The gene calls are TRBV29-1 and TRBJ1-2; 11 nucleotides align to TRBD1. Looked up from germline, CDR1 is SQVTM and CDR2 is ANQGSEA. The CDR3 is 15 amino acids. V dropped 0 bases and J dropped 4; count of bases not matched to a gene: 4.

This clone was found many times. The genes are TRBV6-5 and TRBJ1-2, with 9 bases matching TRBD1. After removal of 5 bases from V and 4 bases from J, the junction contained 8 bases not matched to a gene. The germline CDR1 and CDR2 sequences are MNHEY and SVGAGI. The CDR3 runs to 15 residues. The CDR3 loop is CASSPTGGAGYGYTF. The CDR3 DNA is TGTGCCAGCAGTCCTACAGGGGGCGCGGGCTATGGCTACACCTTC.

The CDR3 reads CASSYSGGVGEKLFF. The CDR3 DNA reads TGTGCCAGCAGTTACTCTGGAGGCGTGGGAGAAAAACTGTTTTTT. This rearrangement joins TRBV6-5 to TRBJ1-4; unclear D gene. This CDR3 is 15 amino acids long. The germline V gene has CDR1 MNHEY and CDR2 SVGAGI. Trimming removed 0 bases from V and 8 bases from J, with 13 bases in between.

This clone has just a few counts. The chain is built from TRBV5-1 and TRBJ2-2; no clear D gene. The CDR3 length is 13 residues. From germline, CDR1 is SGHRS and CDR2 YFSETQ. V lost 1 base and J lost 7, with 8 bases in between. CDR3 nucleotide sequence: TGCGCCAGCAGCTTGAGCAATCTCGGGGAGCTGTTTTTT. Protein product: CASSLSNLGELFF.

The V gene is TRBV28, the J gene TRBJ1-6; TRBD1 is a possible D gene (5 bases). Germline values: CDR1 MDHEN, CDR2 SYDVKM. There are 12 residues in the CDR3. V shed 8 bases and J shed 9 bases, with 11 bases lying between them. The CDR3 region has the DNA TGTGCCAGCGTCAGTAGGGGTTCACCCCTCCACTTT. This gives the protein CASVSRGSPLHF.

The gene calls are TRBV19 and TRBJ1-6, with D uncertain. The CDR3 is made up of 15 amino acids. Trimming stripped 8 bases from V and 9 bases from J, with 20 bases between. The V gene's germline CDR1 is LNHDA and CDR2 SQIVND (reference sequence). The CDR3, as DNA: TGTGCCAGTTCTCTACTGGAGCGGGGAGGTTCACCCCTCCACTTT. It is translated as CASSLLERGGSPLHF.

The rearrangement links TRBV25-1 to TRBJ1-2, with 7 bases that match TRBD1. Germline assignment: CDR1 MGHDK and CDR2 SYGVNS. There are 15 residues in the CDR3. J gave up 5 bases and V 3 bases, and 9 bases lay outside the gene matches. The CDR3 loop is CASSDPGTATYGYTF. CDR3 DNA: TGTGCCAGCAGTGACCCAGGGACAGCGACTTATGGCTACACCTTC.